The 2 T cell receptor beta chains below were found in one sample sequenced in a study of OX40 agonist ivuxolimab in advanced cancers. Repertoires were generated with immunoSEQ multiplex PCR, while TCRdb's copy carries only in-frame clones and drops some. The sample lists tens of thousands of clones, under 85% occurring once. The material sequenced was CD4+ or CD8+ T cells sorted from blood, taken in a trial of the OX40 agonist ivuxolimab. Source of these receptors: an adult with an advanced solid tumor such as melanoma, head and neck, liver or kidney cancer.

V gene TRBV28 combines with J gene TRBJ2-7, with D tentatively TRBD1 (7 bases). Trimming stripped 4 bases from V and 7 bases from J, with 20 bases between. Germline V gene sequence: CDR1 MDHEN, CDR2 SYDVKM. The CDR3 covers 15 residues. CDR3 in amino acids: CASSSHRQGGDEQYF. The CDR3 DNA sequence: TGTGCCAGCAGTTCCCACCGACAGGGCGGGGATGAGCAGTACTTC.

The chain couples TRBV7-9 to TRBJ2-1, with 11 bases lining up with TRBD2. This CDR3 region has 15 residues. Germline V gene sequence: CDR1 SEHNR, CDR2 FQNEAQ (reference sequence). With 1 base clipped from V and 5 bases from J, the junction kept 1 base outside the gene matches. CDR3 DNA sequence: TGTGCCAGCAGCTTAGTGGGACTAGCGGACAATGAGCAGTTCTTC. Its protein is CASSLVGLADNEQFF.